This T cell receptor (beta chain) was profiled in a study of T cell changes during pregnancy in multiple sclerosis (dated by TCRdb to between 2018 and 2021). Broadly, across the study: Changes in the T cell repertoire over the course of pregnancy were examined in this study in women with multiple sclerosis.

Receptor libraries were prepared by the immunoSEQ multiplex PCR assay. This is the immuneACCESS table as TCRdb keeps it, with only in-frame sequences that have V and J called. A part of the clones is gone; compared with another copy, unresolved V genes explain less than half, and the rest is unexplained. The sample table shows approximately 60,000 clones, and 90% to 95% are seen once. About 3% of the sample is taken by the ten largest. This clone was found a few times. The antigen it binds to is not known. No much larger clone exists at a distance of one base, and base qualities are not known. V lost 0 bases and J lost 4 bases, and the count of bases not matched to a germline gene is 1. Sequences MRHNA (CDR1) and SNTAGT (CDR2) are obtained from the germline V gene. The CDR3 measures 14 amino acids from cysteine to phenylalanine. The sequence is cut down to CDR3 DNA, 42 bases in frame from base 1.

The source material was CD8+ T cells from peripheral blood mononuclear cells, sampled in the third trimester of pregnancy. This receptor was obtained from a female donor with multiple sclerosis, enrolled in a pregnancy study. This chain is built from TRBV6-4 and TRBJ1-2; TRBD1 matches 8 bases in the middle. The CDR3 region has the sequence CASSDSTGGYGYTF. In nucleotide form, the sequence is TGTGCCAGCAGTGACTCTACAGGGGGCTATGGCTACACCTTC.